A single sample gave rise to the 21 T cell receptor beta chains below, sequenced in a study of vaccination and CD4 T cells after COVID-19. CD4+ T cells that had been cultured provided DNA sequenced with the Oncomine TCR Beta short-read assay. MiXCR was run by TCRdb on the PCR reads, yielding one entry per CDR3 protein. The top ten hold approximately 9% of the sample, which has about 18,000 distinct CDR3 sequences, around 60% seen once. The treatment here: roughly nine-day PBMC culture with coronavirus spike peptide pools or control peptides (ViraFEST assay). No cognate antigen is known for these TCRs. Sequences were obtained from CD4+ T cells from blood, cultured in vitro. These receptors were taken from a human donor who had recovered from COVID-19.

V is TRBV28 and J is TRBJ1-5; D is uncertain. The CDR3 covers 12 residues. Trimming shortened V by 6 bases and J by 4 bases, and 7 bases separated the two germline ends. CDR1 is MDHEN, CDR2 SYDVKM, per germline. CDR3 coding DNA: TGTGCCAGCAGCTTTCTAAATCAGCCCCAGCATTTT. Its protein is CASSFLNQPQHF.

CDR3 residues: CASSLGRGVPNQPQHF. The CDR3 coding sequence is TGTGCCAGCAGTTTAGGCAGGGGCGTCCCCAATCAGCCCCAGCATTTT. J is TRBJ1-5 and V is TRBV27; possibly TRBD1 for D (6 bases). This CDR3 region has 16 residues. Germline V gives CDR1 MNHEY, CDR2 SMNVEV (reference sequence). Trimming removed 2 bases at V and 3 bases at J, with 14 bases between.

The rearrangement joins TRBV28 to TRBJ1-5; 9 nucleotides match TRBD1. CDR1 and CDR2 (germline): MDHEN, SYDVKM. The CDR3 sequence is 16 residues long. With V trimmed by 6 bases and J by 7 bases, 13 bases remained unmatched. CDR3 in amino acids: CASSQRTGTGIQPQHF. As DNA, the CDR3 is TGTGCCAGCAGCCAACGTACCGGGACAGGGATACAGCCCCAGCATTTT.

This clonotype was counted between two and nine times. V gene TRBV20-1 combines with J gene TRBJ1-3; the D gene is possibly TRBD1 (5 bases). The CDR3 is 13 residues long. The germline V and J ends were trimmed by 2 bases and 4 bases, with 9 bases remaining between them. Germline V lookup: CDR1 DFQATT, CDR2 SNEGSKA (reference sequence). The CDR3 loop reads CSARQGRGNTIYF. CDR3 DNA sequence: TGCAGTGCTAGACAGGGCCGAGGAAACACCATATATTTT.

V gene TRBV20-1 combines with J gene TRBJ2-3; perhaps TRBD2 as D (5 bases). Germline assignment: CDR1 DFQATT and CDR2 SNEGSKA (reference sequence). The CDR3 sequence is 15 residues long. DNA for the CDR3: TGCAGGGCGGGCAGCGAAGGGAGAGGAACCTATACGCAGTATTTT. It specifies CRAGSEGRGTYTQYF.

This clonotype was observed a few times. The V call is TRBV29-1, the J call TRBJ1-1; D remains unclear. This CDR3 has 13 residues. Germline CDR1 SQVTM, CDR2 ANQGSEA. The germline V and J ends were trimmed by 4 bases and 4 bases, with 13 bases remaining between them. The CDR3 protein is CSVGGRGSTEAFF. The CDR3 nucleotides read TGCAGCGTTGGAGGTCGGGGAAGCACTGAAGCTTTCTTT.

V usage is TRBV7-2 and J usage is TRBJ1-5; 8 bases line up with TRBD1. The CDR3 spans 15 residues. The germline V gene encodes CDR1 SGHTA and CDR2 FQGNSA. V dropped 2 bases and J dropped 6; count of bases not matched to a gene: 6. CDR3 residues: CASSLMTGETQPQHF. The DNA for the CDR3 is TGTGCCAGCAGCTTAATGACAGGGGAAACTCAGCCCCAGCATTTT.

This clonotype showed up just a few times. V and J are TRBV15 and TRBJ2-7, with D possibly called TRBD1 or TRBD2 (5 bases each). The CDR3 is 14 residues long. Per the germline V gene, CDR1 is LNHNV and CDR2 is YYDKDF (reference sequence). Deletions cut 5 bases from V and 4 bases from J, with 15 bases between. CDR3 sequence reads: CATSGGRTRYEQYF. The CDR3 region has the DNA TGTGCCACCAGCGGGGGACGTACAAGGTACGAGCAGTACTTC.

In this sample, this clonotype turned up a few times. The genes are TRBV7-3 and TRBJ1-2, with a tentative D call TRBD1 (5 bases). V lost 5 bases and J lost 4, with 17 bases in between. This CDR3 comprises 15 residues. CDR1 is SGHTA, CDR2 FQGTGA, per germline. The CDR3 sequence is CASSPNGGRGYGYTF. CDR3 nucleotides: TGTGCCAGCAGCCCAAACGGGGGAAGGGGCTATGGCTACACCTTC.

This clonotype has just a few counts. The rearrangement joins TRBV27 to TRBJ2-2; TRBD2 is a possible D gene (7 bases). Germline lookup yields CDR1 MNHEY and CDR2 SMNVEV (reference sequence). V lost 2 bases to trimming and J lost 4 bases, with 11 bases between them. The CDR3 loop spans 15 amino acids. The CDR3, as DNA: TGTGCCAGCAGTTTAAGGGGGGGAGGCACCGGGGAGCTGTTTTTT. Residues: CASSLRGGGTGELFF.

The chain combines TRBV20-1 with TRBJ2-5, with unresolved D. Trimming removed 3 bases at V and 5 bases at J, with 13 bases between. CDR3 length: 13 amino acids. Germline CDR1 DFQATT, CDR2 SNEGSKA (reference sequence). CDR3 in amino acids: CSARSVVGETQYF. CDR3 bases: TGCAGTGCTAGGTCCGTCGTGGGGGAGACCCAGTACTTC.

CDR3 sequence (DNA): TGTGCCAGCAGTTATGTTTGGGGGGACAGCCCTTCACCCCTCCACTTT. Protein product: CASSYVWGDSPSPLHF. This chain links TRBV27 with TRBJ1-6; TRBD1 matches at 7 bases. This CDR3 comprises 16 residues. Germline trimming cut 4 bases from V and 9 bases from J; bases unmatched to any gene: 12. Germline lookup yields CDR1 MNHEY and CDR2 SMNVEV (reference sequence).

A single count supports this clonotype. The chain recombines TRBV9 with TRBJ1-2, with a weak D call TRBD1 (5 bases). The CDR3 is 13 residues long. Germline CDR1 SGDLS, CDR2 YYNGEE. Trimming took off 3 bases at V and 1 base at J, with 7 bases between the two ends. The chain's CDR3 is CASSDRNNYGYTF. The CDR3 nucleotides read TGTGCCAGCAGCGACAGGAATAACTATGGCTACACCTTC. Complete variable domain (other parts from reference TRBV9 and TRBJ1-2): DSGVTQTPKHLITATGQRVTLRCSPRSGDLSVYWYQQSLDQGLQFLIQYYNGEERAKGNILERFSAQQFPDLHSELNLSSLELGDSALYFCASSDRNNYGYTFGSGTRLTVV.

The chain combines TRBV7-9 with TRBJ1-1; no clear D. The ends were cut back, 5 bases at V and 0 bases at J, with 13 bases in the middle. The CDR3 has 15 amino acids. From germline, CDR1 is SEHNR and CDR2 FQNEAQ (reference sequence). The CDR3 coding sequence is TGTGCCAGCAGCCTAGACCCGCCCATGAACACTGAAGCTTTCTTT. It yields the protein CASSLDPPMNTEAFF.

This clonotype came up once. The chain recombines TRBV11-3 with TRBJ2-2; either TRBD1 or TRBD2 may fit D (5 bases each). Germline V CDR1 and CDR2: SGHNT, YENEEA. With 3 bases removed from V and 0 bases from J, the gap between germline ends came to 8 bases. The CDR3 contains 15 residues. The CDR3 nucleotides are TGTGCCAGCAGCTTTAGGGGACCGAACACCGGGGAGCTGTTTTTT. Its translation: CASSFRGPNTGELFF.

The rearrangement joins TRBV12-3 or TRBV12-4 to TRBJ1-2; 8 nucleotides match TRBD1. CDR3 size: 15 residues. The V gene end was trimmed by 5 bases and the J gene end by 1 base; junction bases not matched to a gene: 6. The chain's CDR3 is CASSNGRGRNYGYTF. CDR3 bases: TGTGCCAGCAGTAATGGCAGGGGGCGTAACTATGGCTACACCTTC.

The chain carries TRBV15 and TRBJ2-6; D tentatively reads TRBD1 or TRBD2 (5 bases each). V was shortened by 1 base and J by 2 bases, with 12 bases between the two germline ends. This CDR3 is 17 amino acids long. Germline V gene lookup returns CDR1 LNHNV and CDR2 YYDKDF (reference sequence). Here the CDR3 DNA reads TGTGCCACCAGCAGAGGGATTAGAGGGGCTGGGGCCAACGTCCTGACTTTC. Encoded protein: CATSRGIRGAGANVLTF.

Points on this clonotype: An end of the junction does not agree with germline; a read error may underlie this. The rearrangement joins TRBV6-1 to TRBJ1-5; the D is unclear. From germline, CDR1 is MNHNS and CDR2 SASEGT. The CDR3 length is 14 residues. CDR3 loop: CASSDSLSNQHQHF. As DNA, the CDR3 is TGTGCCAGCAGTGACAGCTTAAGCAATCAGCACCAGCATTTT.

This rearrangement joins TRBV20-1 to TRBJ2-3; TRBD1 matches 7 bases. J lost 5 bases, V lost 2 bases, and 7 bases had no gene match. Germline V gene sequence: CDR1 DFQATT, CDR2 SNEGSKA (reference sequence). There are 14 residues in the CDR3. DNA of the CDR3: TGCAGTGCTAGACTAGGGGGCGTTGGAGATACGCAGTATTTT. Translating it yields CSARLGGVGDTQYF.

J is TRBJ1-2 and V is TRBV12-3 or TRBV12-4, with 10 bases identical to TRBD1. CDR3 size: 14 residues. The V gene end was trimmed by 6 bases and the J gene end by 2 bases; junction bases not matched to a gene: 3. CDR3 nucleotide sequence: TGTGCCAGCAGAAGACAGGGGGCGAACTATGGCTACACCTTC. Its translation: CASRRQGANYGYTF.

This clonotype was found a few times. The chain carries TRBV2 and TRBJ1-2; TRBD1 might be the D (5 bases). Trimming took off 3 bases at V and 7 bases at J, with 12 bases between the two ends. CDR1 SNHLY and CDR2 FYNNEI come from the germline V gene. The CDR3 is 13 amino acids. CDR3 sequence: CASSDLGTGGYTF. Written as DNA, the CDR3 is TGTGCCAGCAGTGATTTGGGGACCGGTGGCTACACCTTC.